This T cell receptor beta chain was captured by sequencing in a study of blood T cells in healthy people across ages. Whole-study results and caveats: Roughly linear age-related decline in beta diversity appeared, significant by age 40.

V was trimmed by 3 bases and J by 6 bases, leaving 15 bases between them. CDR1 DFQATT and CDR2 SNEGSKA come from the germline V gene (reference sequence). This CDR3 spans 13 amino acids. A sample-barcoded 5' primer and a J-beta primer mix were used in a second PCR of roughly 7 to 11 cycles. A single record per CDR3 protein comes from TCRdb applying MiXCR to the 5' RACE reads. This table holds about 1 million distinct CDR3 sequences, under 45% found once. As to this clonotype: What it binds is not known.

This rearrangement joins TRBV20-1 to TRBJ2-7; TRBD2 is a possible D gene (5 bases). Sequencing was done on a sample of blood. This sequence was found in a woman aged 55-69 years in good health. CDR3 sequence: CSARNRGAIEQYF. The CDR3 coding sequence is TGCAGTGCTAGGAACCGGGGAGCGATCGAGCAGTACTTC.